This T cell receptor (beta chain) appears in the sequencing data of a study of T-cell reconstitution after alpha-beta-depleted transplantation in children. The CDR3 consists of 13 residues. Trimming shortened V by 11 bases and J by 7 bases, and 20 bases separated the two germline ends. Using unique molecular identifiers, the investigators prepared the TCRbeta library. Via MiXCR, TCRdb re-called the PCR reads, giving one row per CDR3 protein. The sample gives over 150,000 distinct CDR3 sequences, 6.3% of which show up once; under 6% is in the top ten. This clonotype was counted only a few times. The material sequenced was PBMCs, taken before TCRalphabeta/CD19-depleted stem cell transplant. This sequence was found in a girl in the first two years of life with combined immunodeficiency, due to receive a stem cell transplant. The V call is TRBV12-3 or TRBV12-4, the J call TRBJ1-2; tentative D call: TRBD1 (5 bases). The DNA of the CDR3 is TGTGCCGGCACCGATTCAGGGAAGGGTGGCTACACCTTC. Its protein product is CAGTDSGKGGYTF.